The entry below gives a single T cell receptor beta chain sequence along with its context. Its antigen is still unknown. The input lacks base qualities; no much larger clone sits a single base away. This entry comes from a study of cytomegalovirus exposure and HLA in healthy donors (dated 2017 in TCRdb). In the study overall: In an earlier analysis of approximately 500 of the donors, 276 Gb of sequence data and 117 million unique TCR beta sequences from about 179 million T cells were reported. An early release covering approximately 600 HLA-typed donors comprised approximately 300 gigabases of sequencing data and roughly 85 million unique TCR sequences. The genetic ancestry cluster associated with self-reported Caucasian donors included about 84% of the approximately 400 genotyped donors. The study aimed to test whether signatures of past pathogen exposure could be identified by cataloging public T cell receptors. The study used immunosequencing to profile the T cell repertoires of approximately 650 subjects and linked those repertoires to cytomegalovirus serostatus. In addition to the first cohort of about 650 subjects, a separate validation cohort of over 90 different subjects was used. To predict cytomegalovirus infection status, the study brought together high-throughput TCR immunosequencing, statistical association of individual TCRs with disease status, and machine learning. A later analysis re-analyzed previously published TCR beta repertoires from roughly 690 donors and added high-resolution HLA genotyping to study TCR occurrence patterns. Rather than drawing on any new phenotypic data, the later analysis identified candidate immune exposures from TCR beta sequences and the way those sequences occurred across donors. In an earlier analysis of roughly 540 of the donors, high-throughput TCR beta sequencing was used to judge whether each TCR beta V gene segment behaved as functional or pseudogenic. Alongside the repertoire data, information on donor age, sex, ethnicity and CMV serostatus was compiled. In a later genetic analysis, genome-wide SNP genotypes for about 60% of the 666 donors were used, and that subset was treated as a discovery cohort. All discovery cohort repertoires had been generated on a single sequencing platform. HLA typing covered class I and class II loci at four-digit resolution. The number of donors typed differed by locus, with roughly 629-640 for A, B, C, DRB1 and DQB1, around 520 for DQA1, 606 for DPA1, and some 440 for DPB1. Because of strong linkage in the cohort, a few DR-DQ haplotypes were treated as single units for association and clustering. Among a few hundred genotyped donors of the cohort, an average of about 240,000 unique TCR beta nucleotide sequences were sequenced per donor, roughly a sixth of them non-productive. Broader findings and caveats from the paper: In the study, around 160 TCR beta chains were listed as associated with cytomegalovirus. Only TCR beta chains were sequenced in this cohort, and the absence of alpha or paired-chain data limited detectable features. Across donors, most TCR sequences were observed very rarely, whereas some public TCRs were present in many individuals. According to a later analysis, parvovirus B19, influenza, CMV and Epstein-Barr virus appeared linked to several top co-occurrence clusters. CMV serostatus was the only immune exposure information available for the cohort. In both the original and validation cohorts, the classifier was reported to diagnose cytomegalovirus status with high specificity and sensitivity. V-gene and J-gene trimming of TCR beta chains was associated with a missense DCLRE1C variant in a later genetic analysis, and the association was replicated in an independent cohort. In vitro tests confirmed that a few of the cytomegalovirus-associated TCR beta chains recognize cytomegalovirus antigens. The earlier analysis of approximately 560 of the donors excluded some 15 rarely observed V segments, including chromosome 9 orphons, because counts were too low. Compared with equally common non-associated chains, HLA-associated TCR beta chains in a later analysis were more clonally expanded and had lower generation probabilities. In an earlier analysis of approximately 590 of the donors, most TCR beta V segments appeared in productive rearrangements about 90% or about 30% of the time, broadly matching IMGT annotations. A group of highly shared sequence variants was considered likely to be a technical artifact of the sequencing pipeline. According to a later analysis, TCR association rates differed among HLA loci, with DRB1 alleles showing the most associated TCRs and HLA-C alleles showing the fewest. According to the authors, the approach could potentially be generalized to other disease states and immunological phenotypes. A later analysis found that most CMV-associated TCR beta chains appeared HLA-restricted, with HLA associations seemingly driven largely by CMV exposure. Correlated functional status among segregating V segments might be attributable to linkage disequilibrium, but an unknown experimental factor could not be ruled out. According to a later genetic analysis, donors in an Asian-associated ancestry cluster had fewer N-insertions in productive TCRs than the roughly 700-donor mean. HLA typing was unavailable for some donors at each locus, so association tests used only the typed subset. At a false discovery rate of 0.05, a later analysis linked under 20,000 TCR beta sequences to specific HLA alleles. A further reported finding was that TCR beta sequences accurately predicted the HLA-A and HLA-B alleles for most subjects in the first cohort. Presence/absence analyses assumed roughly uniform sequencing depth across donors, an assumption that may not hold. When HLA alleles, especially DR and DQ, strongly co-occurred, attributing TCR associations to individual alleles was difficult. Because the 87-base-pair reads could not distinguish some IMGT-functional V segments, including TRBV6-2 and TRBV6-3, those segments were excluded.

The CDR3 sequence holds 16 residues, the cysteine and phenylalanine included. The read is trimmed to its CDR3 DNA, 48 bases read in frame from base 1. CDR1 and CDR2, per the germline V gene, are MDHEN and SYDVKM. The trim is 0 bases for V and 4 bases for J, with a gap of 12 bases between the germline ends. The library was made by the immunoSEQ multiplex PCR assay. A mixture of 60 forward primers for TCR Vbeta segments and 13 reverse primers for TCR Jbeta segments was used in the multiplex PCR. The CDR3 region of rearranged TCR beta genes was amplified from genomic DNA with a multiplex PCR assay. The Illumina HiSeq System was used to sequence the amplified TCR beta libraries as 87-base-pair reads. As for how the authors treated the data: A later analysis counted approximately 76 million unique TCR beta chains across the 666 repertoires, and around 9.9 million of these chains were shared by at least two donors. To remove PCR and sequencing errors, raw reads were error-corrected and collapsed into unique sequences using a nearest-neighbor algorithm that merged closely related sequences. To assign V, D and J gene segments, CDR3 sequences were aligned to IMGT reference sequences. For a sequence to be retained, a match of at least six nucleotides was required to both a V gene segment and a J gene segment. A rearrangement counted as productive if the CDR3 had no stop codons and remained in frame with V and J, and every other rearrangement counted as non-productive. CDR3 was defined according to IMGT convention as the region running from the second conserved V-encoded cysteine to the conserved J-encoded phenylalanine. The earlier analysis of about 610 of the donors excluded sequences that lacked an unambiguous match to a single V gene segment. An earlier analysis of almost 600 of the donors classified V segments as functional when productive rearrangements were above 56.7% and as segregating when the standard deviation between donors was above 5%. A statistical classification framework was built to diagnose cytomegalovirus status from the catalog of TCR beta chain sequences. In a later analysis, TCR nucleotide sequences were compared against IMGT/GENE-DB human TR gene sequences so that V and J genes could be assigned. Using the TCRdist pipeline, a later analysis assigned CDR3 sequences along with most-parsimonious VDJ recombination scenarios. In a later analysis, each TCR beta chain was defined by its CDR3 amino acid sequence together with its V-gene family, and reads lacking a unique V-gene family were excluded. As a way to deal with suspected cross-contamination and a sequencing artifact, a later analysis dropped roughly 600 nucleotide sequences that were highly shared and had low generation probability. In a later analysis, a clonal expansion index was calculated for each public chain from normalized within-repertoire ranks of inferred template counts. In a later analysis, generation probabilities were computed with a VDJ recombination model fitted to out-of-frame rearrangements, and the resulting probabilities were checked against IGoR. In a later analysis, TCR-TCR, TCR-HLA and TCR-CMV co-occurrence was scored with hypergeometric tests, and a repertoire-size bias correction was applied to TCR pairs. To estimate false discovery rates, a later analysis permuted the HLA or CMV assignments 20 times. In a later analysis, co-occurring TCRs were grouped using DBSCAN, with TCRdist sequence similarity added in when clustering inside HLA-allele-positive subsets. Co-occurrence clustering excluded repertoires with fewer than 30,000 or more than 120,000 public chains, plus five with anomalous nucleotide sharing. TCRdb holds this immuneACCESS table with in-frame rearrangements only. Some clones are missing; in checked studies, unresolved V genes explain under half, and the rest has no known cause. D and trimming come from the DNA, and the V and J calls and clone size come from that table. This sample holds about 160,000 clones; roughly 80% were observed only once. Jointly, the top ten make up 3.5% to 5% of the sample.

The cohort was made up of roughly 670 healthy bone marrow donors. Cohort members were all nominally healthy when sampled, although unrecorded immune exposures were likely present. The donor was CMV seronegative and belonged to the group of several hundred seronegative cohort members. A peripheral blood sample was provided by each donor, and peripheral blood mononuclear cells were used for TCR beta sequencing. Genomic DNA extraction from the blood cell samples was performed with the Qiagen DNeasy Blood Extraction Kit. The chain was built from TRBV28 and TRBJ2-2; perhaps TRBD2 is the D gene, with 6 bases matching. The receptor was isolated from a middle-aged man in good health and CMV-seronegative. The sample taken for sequencing was PBMCs. The CDR3 corresponds to CASSLWGREPTGELFF. The DNA sequence is as follows: TGTGCCAGCAGTTTATGGGGGCGGGAACCCACCGGGGAGCTGTTTTTT.